One sample yielded the 25 T cell receptor beta chains listed below, sequenced in a study of blood T cell repertoires in COVID-19. Sequenced by immunoSEQ multiplex PCR; TCRdb stores in-frame clones only, minus some. The table lists around 210,000 clones, 80% of them singletons. Material for sequencing was peripheral blood. Source of these receptors: a woman in her 70s with acute or convalescent COVID-19.

The CDR3 DNA is TGTGCCAGTAGTACGACAGACACTGAAGCTTTCTTT. This encodes CASSTTDTEAFF. The rearrangement links TRBV19 to TRBJ1-1, with D possibly being TRBD1 (5 bases). V was trimmed by 4 bases and J by 3 bases, leaving 6 bases between them. Germline V gives CDR1 LNHDA, CDR2 SQIVND (reference sequence). This CDR3 region has 12 residues. Complete variable domain (other parts from reference TRBV19 and TRBJ1-1): DGGITQSPKYLFRKEGQNVTLSCEQNLNHDAMYWYRQDPGQGLRLIYYSQIVNDFQKGDIAEGYSVSREKKESFPLTVTSAQKNPTAFYLCASSTTDTEAFFGQGTRLTVV.

The chain carries TRBV7-2 and TRBJ2-3; TRBD2 aligns across 9 bases. The CDR3 contains 15 residues. Germline V gene sequence: CDR1 SGHTA, CDR2 FQGNSA. J lost 3 bases, V lost 1 base, and 2 bases had no gene match. CDR3 loop: CASSLDSGRTDTQYF. In DNA form, the CDR3 reads TGTGCCAGCAGCTTAGATAGCGGGAGAACAGATACGCAGTATTTT.

This chain connects TRBV7-7 to TRBJ2-1, with 9 bases aligning to TRBD2. This CDR3 has 15 amino acids. V shed 2 bases, J shed 5 bases, and the junction held 4 bases outside the gene matches. Germline CDR1 reads SSHAT; CDR2 reads FNYEAQ (reference sequence). In DNA form, the CDR3 reads TGTGCCAGCAGCTTATCTAGCGGGATCAACAATGAGCAGTTCTTC. Translation gives CASSLSSGINNEQFF.

This clone has only a few counts. The CDR3 protein is CASSLTRVTNYGYTF. CDR3 in DNA: TGTGCCAGCAGCCTTACTCGAGTAACTAACTATGGCTACACCTTC. This chain joins TRBV4-2 and TRBJ1-2; no firm D call. Trimming pared 4 bases from V and 0 bases from J, leaving 12 bases between. CDR1 and CDR2 from the germline V gene are LGHNA and YNFKEQ. The CDR3 sequence is 15 residues long.

This chain uses TRBV7-2 with TRBJ1-4; 10 positions agree with TRBD1. Germline trimming cut 5 bases from V and 8 bases from J; bases unmatched to any gene: 2. The CDR3 loop spans 13 amino acids. Per the germline V gene, CDR1 is SGHTA and CDR2 is FQGNSA. Here the CDR3 reads CASSVTGGEKLFF. CDR3 nucleotide sequence: TGTGCCAGCAGCGTGACAGGGGGCGAAAAACTGTTTTTT.

The DNA of the CDR3 is TGTGCCAGCAGCGTAGAACTAGCGGGTCTCACCGGGGAGCTGTTTTTT. Its protein is CASSVELAGLTGELFF. The chain links TRBV9 to TRBJ2-2; 9 bases map to TRBD2. Looked up from germline, CDR1 is SGDLS and CDR2 is YYNGEE. Germline trimming cut 0 bases from V and 4 bases from J; bases unmatched to any gene: 4. The CDR3 consists of 16 residues.

This chain uses TRBV6-2 or TRBV6-3 with TRBJ2-3; TRBD2 might be the D (6 bases). V lost 5 bases, J lost 14 bases, and 17 bases lay in between. The CDR3 spans 12 residues. Germline CDR1 reads MNHEY; CDR2 reads SVGEGT. DNA for the CDR3: TGTGCCAGCAGTCAGGGCCCCTTCGGGGGGTATTTT. This translates into CASSQGPFGGYF.

This chain connects TRBV4-1 to TRBJ2-3, with 13 positions matching TRBD2. The CDR3 covers 15 residues. From germline, CDR1 is MGHRA and CDR2 YSYEKL. With 1 base clipped from V and 6 bases from J, the junction kept 1 base outside the gene matches. This CDR3 is CASSQVTSGRDTQYF. The CDR3 DNA sequence: TGCGCCAGCAGCCAAGTGACTAGCGGGAGGGATACGCAGTATTTT.

V usage is TRBV13 and J usage is TRBJ2-3, with 8 bases fitting TRBD1. The germline CDR1 and CDR2 sequences are PRHDT and FYEKMQ (reference sequence). The CDR3 extends over 15 amino acids. V dropped 0 bases and J dropped 3; count of bases not matched to a gene: 2. The CDR3 nucleotides are TGTGCCAGCAGCTTAGGAACAGGGGGGACAGATACGCAGTATTTT. It specifies CASSLGTGGTDTQYF.

The chain employs TRBV28 and TRBJ2-3; maybe TRBD1 (5 bases). V was cut by 3 bases and J by 3 bases, with 10 bases left in between. This CDR3 is 14 amino acids long. Germline lookup yields CDR1 MDHEN and CDR2 SYDVKM. DNA for the CDR3: TGTGCCAGCAGTTTCACACAGGAGACAGATACGCAGTATTTT. Protein: CASSFTQETDTQYF.

The chain uses TRBV5-1 and TRBJ2-2; possible D gene TRBD1, 6 bases. Trimming removed 4 bases from V and 4 bases from J, with 14 bases in between. Germline CDR1 reads SGHRS; CDR2 reads YFSETQ. The CDR3 is 15 residues long. The CDR3 spells CASSQQGWVTGELFF. The DNA of the CDR3 is TGCGCCAGCAGCCAACAGGGTTGGGTCACCGGGGAGCTGTTTTTT. Using reference TRBV5-1 and TRBJ2-2 for the parts outside the CDR3, the full variable domain is KAGVTQTPRYLIKTRGQQVTLSCSPISGHRSVSWYQQTPGQGLQFLFEYFSETQRNKGNFPGRFSGRQFSNSRSEMNVSTLELGDSALYLCASSQQGWVTGELFFGEGSRLTVL.

This chain uses TRBV6-6 with TRBJ2-3; TRBD1 matches 8 bases. Per the germline V gene, CDR1 is MNHNY and CDR2 is SVGAGI (reference sequence). CDR3 length equals 15 residues. Trimming at V came to 5 bases and at J to 0 bases, leaving 4 bases not matched to a gene. For the CDR3, the DNA is TGTGCCAGCAGTCGACAGGGGCGAAGCACAGATACGCAGTATTTT. Protein product: CASSRQGRSTDTQYF.

The chain links TRBV6-5 to TRBJ2-2, with D perhaps matching TRBD2 (7 bases). The CDR3 contains 15 residues. The V end lost 4 bases, the J end lost 4 bases, and 13 bases lay between the germline ends. Looked up from germline, CDR1 is MNHEY and CDR2 is SVGAGI. CDR3 loop: CASSLAGAGTGELFF. The DNA of the CDR3 is TGTGCCAGCAGTTTGGCGGGGGCTGGCACCGGGGAGCTGTTTTTT.

V and J are TRBV19 and TRBJ2-5; 16 bases fit TRBD2. Germline V CDR1 and CDR2: LNHDA, SQIVND (reference sequence). With V trimmed by 6 bases and J by 2 bases, 0 bases remained unmatched. This CDR3 comprises 15 residues. The CDR3 reads CASRGLAGGQETQYF. DNA for the CDR3: TGTGCCAGTAGGGGACTAGCGGGAGGGCAAGAGACCCAGTACTTC.

The chain has TRBV5-1 and TRBJ2-1; possible D gene TRBD1, 5 bases. This CDR3 contains 15 residues. Germline assignment: CDR1 SGHRS and CDR2 YFSETQ. V was shortened by 0 bases and J by 1 base, with 8 bases between the two germline ends. CDR3 sequence: CASSLEAGSYNEQFF. In DNA, the CDR3 is TGCGCCAGCAGCTTGGAGGCAGGGTCCTACAATGAGCAGTTCTTC.

The rearrangement joins TRBV28 to TRBJ2-7; 10 bases are a match to TRBD1. Germline CDR1 and CDR2: MDHEN and SYDVKM. The CDR3 totals 16 residues. Trimming cost V 0 bases and J 2 bases; bases outside gene matches: 4. The CDR3: CASSLWTGTGAYEQYF. The CDR3 DNA reads as TGTGCCAGCAGTTTATGGACAGGGACAGGGGCCTACGAGCAGTACTTC.

The chain uses TRBV15 and TRBJ2-7; 11 bases are a match to TRBD1. The germline V gene encodes CDR1 LNHNV and CDR2 YYDKDF (reference sequence). This CDR3 spans 16 amino acids. Trimming at V came to 2 bases and at J to 4 bases, leaving 7 bases not matched to a gene. CDR3 residues: CATSRHTGTGGYEQYF. The DNA of the CDR3 is TGTGCCACCAGCAGACATACCGGGACAGGGGGTTACGAGCAGTACTTC.

This rearrangement joins TRBV7-8 to TRBJ2-3; no firm D call. Trimming left V 5 bases short and J 2 bases short, with 11 bases between. The V gene's germline CDR1 is SGHVS and CDR2 FQNEAQ. CDR3 length equals 14 residues. The CDR3 DNA reads as TGTGCCAGCAGCCCACTCGTCAACACAGATACGCAGTATTTT. As protein: CASSPLVNTDTQYF.

The J gene is TRBJ2-3, the V gene TRBV15, with D possibly TRBD2 on 7 matching bases. The CDR3 sequence is 13 residues long. Germline lookup yields CDR1 LNHNV and CDR2 YYDKDF (reference sequence). The ends were cut back, 8 bases at V and 3 bases at J, with 12 bases in the middle. The CDR3 nucleotides read TGTGCCACCGGCGGGGGCAGGACAGATACGCAGTATTTT. Protein product: CATGGGRTDTQYF.

In its sample, this clone was seen once. The rearrangement links TRBV3-1 (or the pseudogene TRBV3-2) to TRBJ2-5; 9 nucleotides agree with TRBD2. The CDR3 loop spans 15 amino acids. Germline trimming cut 2 bases from V and 5 bases from J; bases unmatched to any gene: 6. Germline values: CDR1 LGHDT, CDR2 YNNKEL (reference sequence). CDR3 nucleotide sequence: TGTGCCAGCAGCCAACGCGGGAGGGCCTGGGAGACCCAGTACTTC. This gives the protein CASSQRGRAWETQYF.

The V gene is TRBV11-2, the J gene TRBJ2-5; 16 bases are a match to TRBD2. This CDR3 contains 18 residues. V shed 5 bases and J 0 bases; nucleotides not matched to a gene: 6. CDR1 and CDR2 (germline): SGHAT, FQNNGV. The CDR3 sequence is CASSEGLAGGGYQETQYF. In nucleotides, the CDR3 is TGTGCCAGCAGCGAGGGACTAGCGGGAGGGGGGTACCAAGAGACCCAGTACTTC.

This clone showed up just a few times. This chain joins TRBV28 and TRBJ1-2; 10 nucleotides line up with TRBD1. After removal of 5 bases from V and 2 bases from J, the junction contained 17 bases not matched to a gene. CDR3 length equals 19 residues. CDR1 is MDHEN, CDR2 SYDVKM, per germline. CDR3 DNA sequence: TGTGCCAGCAGTACCCCGGACAGGGGGAACGTGGGCTGGAACTATGGCTACACCTTC. Translation: CASSTPDRGNVGWNYGYTF.

This chain uses TRBV6-1 with TRBJ1-2, with TRBD1 matching over 9 bases. V lost 4 bases to trimming and J lost 4 bases; unmatched junction nucleotides: 10. This CDR3 comprises 16 residues. The V gene's germline CDR1 is MNHNS and CDR2 SASEGT. DNA of the CDR3: TGTGCCAGCAGTGCCGCCGGGACAGGGTTGGTCTATGGCTACACCTTC. It is translated as CASSAAGTGLVYGYTF.

The chain couples TRBV27 to TRBJ2-5; 8 nucleotides match TRBD2. The J segment lost 1 base and the V segment lost 7 bases, leaving 11 bases of the junction unmatched. The CDR3 spans 16 residues. From germline, CDR1 is MNHEY and CDR2 SMNVEV (reference sequence). This CDR3 reads CASKVQAGVPQETQYF. The CDR3 DNA is TGTGCCAGCAAGGTTCAAGCGGGAGTACCCCAAGAGACCCAGTACTTC.

This chain joins TRBV29-1 and TRBJ2-6, with a weak D call TRBD1 (6 bases). This CDR3 has 13 amino acids. The V gene's germline CDR1 is SQVTM and CDR2 ANQGSEA. Trimming took 4 bases from V and 3 from J, leaving 7 bases between them. The DNA for the CDR3 is TGCAGCGTTGCAGGGGATGGGGCCAACGTCCTGACTTTC. Its translation is CSVAGDGANVLTF. The whole variable domain, filled in from reference TRBV29-1 and TRBJ2-6, reads SAVISQKPSRDICQRGTSLTIQCQVDSQVTMMFWYRQQPGQSLTLIATANQGSEATYESGFVIDKFPISRPNLTFSTLTVSNMSPEDSSIYLCSVAGDGANVLTFGAGSRLTVL.